This entry concerns a single T cell receptor (beta chain). Produced via immunoSEQ multiplex PCR; TCRdb's table is partial and in-frame only. The sample consists of some 110,000 clones, about 90% of them appearing once. Germline V gene lookup returns CDR1 SGHNT and CDR2 YENEEA. V was pared by 1 base and J by 1 base, with 3 bases of the junction left unmatched. The CDR3 has 15 residues. This specimen comes from a study of T cell changes during pregnancy in multiple sclerosis. The TCR sequence derives from a female donor with multiple sclerosis, enrolled in a pregnancy study. The sequences come from peripheral blood, collected before pregnancy. The genes are TRBV11-3 and TRBJ1-1; 7 positions agree with TRBD1. The CDR3 DNA sequence: TGTGCCAGCAGCTTAGGCCCAGGGGGGAACACTGAAGCTTTCTTT. Translating it yields CASSLGPGGNTEAFF.